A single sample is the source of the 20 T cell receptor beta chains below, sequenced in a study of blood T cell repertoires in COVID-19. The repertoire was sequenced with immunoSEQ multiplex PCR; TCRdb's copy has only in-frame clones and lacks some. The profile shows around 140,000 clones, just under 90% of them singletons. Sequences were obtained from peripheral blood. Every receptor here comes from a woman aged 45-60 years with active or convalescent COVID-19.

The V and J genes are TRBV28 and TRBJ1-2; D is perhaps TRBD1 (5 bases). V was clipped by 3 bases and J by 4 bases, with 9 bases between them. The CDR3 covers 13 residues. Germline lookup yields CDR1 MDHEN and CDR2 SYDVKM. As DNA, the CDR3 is TGTGCCAGCAGTTTGCAGGGTCCCTATGGCTACACCTTC. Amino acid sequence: CASSLQGPYGYTF.

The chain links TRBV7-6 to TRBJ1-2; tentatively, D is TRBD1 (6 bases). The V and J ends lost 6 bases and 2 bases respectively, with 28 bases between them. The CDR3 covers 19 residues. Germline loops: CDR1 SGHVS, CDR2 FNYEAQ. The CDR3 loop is CASSLGGGPPGDRNYGYTF. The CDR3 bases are TGTGCCAGCAGTTTGGGGGGGGGTCCTCCAGGGGACCGCAACTATGGCTACACCTTC.

CDR3 in DNA: TGTGCCTGGAGTGTAACCGGGGTCTACGAGCAGTACTTC. Translated, it gives CAWSVTGVYEQYF. The chain employs TRBV30 and TRBJ2-7, with a tentative D call TRBD2 (5 bases). Per germline, CDR1 GTSNPN and CDR2 SVGIG (reference sequence). V lost 0 bases to trimming and J lost 3 bases, with 9 bases between them. The CDR3 spans 13 residues.

CDR3 loop: CASRLKLAVPYNEQFF. DNA of the CDR3: TGTGCCAGCAGGCTAAAACTAGCGGTACCCTACAATGAGCAGTTCTTC. The V call is TRBV28, the J call TRBJ2-1; TRBD2 aligns across 8 bases. The length of the CDR3 is 16 residues. Germline V CDR1 and CDR2: MDHEN, SYDVKM. With 6 bases clipped from V and 2 bases from J, the junction kept 9 bases outside the gene matches.

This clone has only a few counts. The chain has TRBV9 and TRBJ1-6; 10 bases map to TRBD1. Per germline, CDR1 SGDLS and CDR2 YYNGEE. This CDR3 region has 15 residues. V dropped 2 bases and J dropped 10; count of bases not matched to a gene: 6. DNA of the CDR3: TGTGCCAGCAGCGTCGACACGGGACAGGGGTCACCCCTCCACTTT. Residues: CASSVDTGQGSPLHF.

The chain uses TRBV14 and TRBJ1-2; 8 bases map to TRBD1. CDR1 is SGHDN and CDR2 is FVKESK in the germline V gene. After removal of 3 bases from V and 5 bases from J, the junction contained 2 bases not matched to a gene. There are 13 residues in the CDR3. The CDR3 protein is CASSQDRVYGYTF. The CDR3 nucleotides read TGTGCCAGCAGCCAGGACAGGGTATATGGCTACACCTTC.

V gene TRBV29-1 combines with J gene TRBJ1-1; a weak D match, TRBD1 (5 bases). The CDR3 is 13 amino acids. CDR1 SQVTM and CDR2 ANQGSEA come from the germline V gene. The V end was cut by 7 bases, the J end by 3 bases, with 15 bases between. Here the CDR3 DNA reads TGCAGCGGCCGGGAGAGGGGAGACACTGAAGCTTTCTTT. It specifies CSGRERGDTEAFF.

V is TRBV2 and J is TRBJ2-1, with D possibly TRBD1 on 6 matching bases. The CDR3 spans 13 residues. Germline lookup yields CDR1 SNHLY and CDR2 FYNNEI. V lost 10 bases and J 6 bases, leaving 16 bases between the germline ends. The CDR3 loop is CATRDRYTNEQFF. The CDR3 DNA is TGTGCCACCCGTGACAGGTACACCAATGAGCAGTTCTTC.

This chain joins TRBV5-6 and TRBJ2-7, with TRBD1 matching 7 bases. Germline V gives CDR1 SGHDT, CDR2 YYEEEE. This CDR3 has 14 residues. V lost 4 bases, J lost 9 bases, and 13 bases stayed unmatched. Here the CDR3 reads CASSLGTASTGQYF. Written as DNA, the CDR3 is TGTGCCAGCAGCCTTGGGACAGCGAGTACGGGGCAGTACTTC.

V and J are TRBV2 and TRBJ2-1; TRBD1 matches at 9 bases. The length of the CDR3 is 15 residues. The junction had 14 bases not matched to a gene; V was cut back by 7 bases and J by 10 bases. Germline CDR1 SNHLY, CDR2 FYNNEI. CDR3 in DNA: TGTGCCAGCACTCAAAGGGTGGGACAGGGTAACGAGCAGTTCTTC. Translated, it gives CASTQRVGQGNEQFF.

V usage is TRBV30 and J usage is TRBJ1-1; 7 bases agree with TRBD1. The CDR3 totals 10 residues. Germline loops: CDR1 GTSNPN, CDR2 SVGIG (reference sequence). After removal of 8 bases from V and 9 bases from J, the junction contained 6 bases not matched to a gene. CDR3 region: CAGRTGKAFF. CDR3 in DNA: TGTGCCGGACGGACAGGAAAAGCTTTCTTT.

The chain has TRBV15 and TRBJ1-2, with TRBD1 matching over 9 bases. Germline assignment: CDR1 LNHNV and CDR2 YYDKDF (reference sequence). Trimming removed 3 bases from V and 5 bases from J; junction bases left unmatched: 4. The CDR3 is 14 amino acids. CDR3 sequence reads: CATSSRTGAYGYTF. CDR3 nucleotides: TGTGCCACCAGCAGCCGGACAGGGGCATATGGCTACACCTTC.

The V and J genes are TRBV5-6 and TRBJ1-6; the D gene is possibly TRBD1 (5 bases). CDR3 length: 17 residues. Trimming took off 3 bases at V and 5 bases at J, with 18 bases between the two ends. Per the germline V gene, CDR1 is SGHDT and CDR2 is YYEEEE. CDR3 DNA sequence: TGTGCCAGCAGCTCACCTCAGGGAATCCGCGATAATTCACCCCTCCACTTT. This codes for CASSSPQGIRDNSPLHF.

CDR3 loop: CASSSLGETQYF. The DNA of the CDR3 is TGTGCCAGCAGTTCCCTAGGAGAGACCCAGTACTTC. This sequence joins TRBV6-5 and TRBJ2-5; no definite D call. V lost 4 bases and J 4 bases, leaving 7 bases between the germline ends. The CDR3 is 12 residues long. Germline CDR1 is MNHEY and CDR2 is SVGAGI.

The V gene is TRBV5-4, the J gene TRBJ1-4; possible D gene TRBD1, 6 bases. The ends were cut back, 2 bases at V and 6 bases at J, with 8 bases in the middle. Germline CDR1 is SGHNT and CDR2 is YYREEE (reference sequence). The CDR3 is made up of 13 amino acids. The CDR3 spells CASSFPGDEKLFF. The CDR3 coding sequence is TGTGCCAGCAGCTTTCCAGGGGATGAAAAACTGTTTTTT.

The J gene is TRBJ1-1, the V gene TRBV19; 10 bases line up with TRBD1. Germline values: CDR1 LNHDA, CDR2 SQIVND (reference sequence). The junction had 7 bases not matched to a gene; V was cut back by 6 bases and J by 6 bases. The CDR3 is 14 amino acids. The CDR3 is CASSRGQGNAEAFF. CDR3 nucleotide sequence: TGTGCCAGTAGCAGGGGACAGGGGAATGCTGAAGCTTTCTTT.

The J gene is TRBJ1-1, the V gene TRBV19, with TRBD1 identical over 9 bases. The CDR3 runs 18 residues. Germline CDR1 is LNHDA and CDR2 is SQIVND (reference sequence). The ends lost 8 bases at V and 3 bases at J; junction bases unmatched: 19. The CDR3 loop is CASAGQGSWGSPDTEAFF. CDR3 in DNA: TGTGCCAGTGCAGGACAGGGGAGTTGGGGAAGTCCGGACACTGAAGCTTTCTTT. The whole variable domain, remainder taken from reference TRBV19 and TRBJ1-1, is DGGITQSPKYLFRKEGQNVTLSCEQNLNHDAMYWYRQDPGQGLRLIYYSQIVNDFQKGDIAEGYSVSREKKESFPLTVTSAQKNPTAFYLCASAGQGSWGSPDTEAFFGQGTRLTVV.

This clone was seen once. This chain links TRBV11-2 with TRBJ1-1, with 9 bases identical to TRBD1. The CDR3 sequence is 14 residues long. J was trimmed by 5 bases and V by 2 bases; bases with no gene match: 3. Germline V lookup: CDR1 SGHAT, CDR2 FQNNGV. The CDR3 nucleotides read TGTGCCAGCAGCTTAACAGGGGGCGTAACTGAAGCTTTCTTT. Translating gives CASSLTGGVTEAFF.

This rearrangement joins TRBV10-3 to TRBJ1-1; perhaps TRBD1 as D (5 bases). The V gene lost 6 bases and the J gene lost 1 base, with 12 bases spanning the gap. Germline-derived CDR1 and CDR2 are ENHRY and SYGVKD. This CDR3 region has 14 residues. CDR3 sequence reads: CAISLSTANTEAFF. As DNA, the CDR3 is TGTGCCATCAGCCTCTCGACAGCGAACACTGAAGCTTTCTTT.

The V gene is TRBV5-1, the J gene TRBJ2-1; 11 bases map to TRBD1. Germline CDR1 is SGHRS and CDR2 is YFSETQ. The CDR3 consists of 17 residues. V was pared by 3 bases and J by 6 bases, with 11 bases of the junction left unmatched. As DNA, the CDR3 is TGCGCCAGCAGCTACACTGCGACCGGGACAGGGGGCAATGAGCAGTTCTTC. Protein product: CASSYTATGTGGNEQFF.